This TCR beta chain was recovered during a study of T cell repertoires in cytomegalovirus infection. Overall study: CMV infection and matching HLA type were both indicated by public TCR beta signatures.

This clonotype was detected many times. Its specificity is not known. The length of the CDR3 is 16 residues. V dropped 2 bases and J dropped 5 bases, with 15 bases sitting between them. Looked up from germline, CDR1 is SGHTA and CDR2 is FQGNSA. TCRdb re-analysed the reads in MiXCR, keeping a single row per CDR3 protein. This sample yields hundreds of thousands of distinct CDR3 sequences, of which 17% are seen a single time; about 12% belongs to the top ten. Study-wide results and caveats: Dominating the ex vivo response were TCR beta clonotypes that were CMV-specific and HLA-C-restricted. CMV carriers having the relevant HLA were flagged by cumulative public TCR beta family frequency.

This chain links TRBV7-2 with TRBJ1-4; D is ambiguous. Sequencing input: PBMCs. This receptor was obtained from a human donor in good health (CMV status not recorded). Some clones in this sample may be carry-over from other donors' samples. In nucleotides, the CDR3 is TGTGCCAGCAGCTTAAGTATCCCAGCCCCGAATGAAAAACTGTTTTTT. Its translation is CASSLSIPAPNEKLFF.